The 14 T cell receptor beta chains given below trace back to one sample, sequenced in a study of T-cell reconstitution after alpha-beta-depleted transplantation in children (dated by TCRdb to between 2015 and 2016). Library method: PCR. Sequenced using an Illumina HiSeq 2500. TCR libraries were prepared with molecular barcoding, using unique molecular identifiers to normalize TCRbeta repertoire quantification. TCRdb's own reprocessing of the public reads used fastp at Q25 and MiXCR and kept productive beta chains. Each entry merges the rows of one CDR3 protein and shows their most common DNA and genes. The sample has hundreds of thousands of distinct CDR3 sequences on record, roughly 24% of them singletons. Together, the top ten hold 11% to 15% of the sample. The treatment or condition tag for this specimen amounts to: allogeneic hematopoietic cell transplantation with graft depleted of TCRalphabeta T cells and CD19 B cells.

The source material was PBMCs, mostly from graft donor cells, sampled 360 days after TCRalphabeta/CD19-depleted stem cell transplant. These receptors originate from a boy under two years old who had a stem cell transplant for acute myeloid leukemia, so the T cells may come from the graft donor.

This clonotype was observed a handful of times. The V and J genes are TRBV6-5 and TRBJ2-2; tentatively, D is TRBD1 or TRBD2 (5 bases each). CDR1 is MNHEY, CDR2 SVGAGI, per germline. The CDR3 sequence is 13 residues long. V was shortened by 0 bases and J by 7 bases, with 6 bases between the two germline ends. The CDR3 spells CASSYSGGGELFF. As DNA, the CDR3 is TGTGCCAGCAGTTACTCTGGGGGCGGGGAGCTGTTTTTT.

This chain links TRBV5-1 with TRBJ2-5; 7 bases match TRBD1. CDR1 and CDR2 from the germline V gene are SGHRS and YFSETQ. The junction had 5 bases not matched to a gene; V was cut back by 5 bases and J by 1 base. The CDR3 consists of 14 residues. The chain's CDR3 is CASSPGGTQETQYF. The CDR3 DNA is TGCGCCAGCAGTCCAGGGGGAACCCAAGAGACCCAGTACTTC.

This clonotype was observed a handful of times. This chain links TRBV7-3 with TRBJ2-6; D gene ambiguous. V dropped 5 bases and J dropped 0 bases, with 8 bases sitting between them. The CDR3 has 15 amino acids. The germline V gene encodes CDR1 SGHTA and CDR2 FQGTGA. The CDR3 is CASSPSYSGANVLTF. CDR3 coding DNA: TGTGCCAGCAGCCCGAGCTACTCTGGGGCCAACGTCCTGACTTTC.

V usage is TRBV6-1 and J usage is TRBJ2-1, with D unresolved. This CDR3 spans 15 amino acids. Trimming stripped 8 bases from V and 5 bases from J, with 19 bases between. The V gene's germline CDR1 is MNHNS and CDR2 SASEGT. In DNA form, the CDR3 reads TGTGCCAGCCCCCGCGGCTTTATTGGCCACAATGAGCAGTTCTTC. The encoded protein is CASPRGFIGHNEQFF.

This clonotype was detected only once. It is likely a read error, because the conserved phenylalanine at the end of the CDR3 is missing. The chain links TRBV5-1 to TRBJ1-5; D may be TRBD1 (6 bases). Trimming pared 0 bases from V and 6 bases from J, leaving 10 bases between. The V gene's germline CDR1 is SGHRS and CDR2 YFSETQ. The CDR3 runs 14 residues. The CDR3 reads CASSLAAGVQPQHC. CDR3 coding DNA: TGCGCCAGCAGCTTGGCCGCAGGGGTTCAGCCCCAGCATTGT.

This clonotype was seen ten or more times. The chain carries TRBV4-1 and TRBJ2-3; D ambiguous. Trimming removed 3 bases at V and 1 base at J, with 8 bases between. CDR3 length equals 14 residues. Germline-derived CDR1 and CDR2 are MGHRA and YSYEKL. CDR3 sequence: CASSHESGTDTQYF. In DNA, the CDR3 is TGCGCCAGCAGCCACGAAAGCGGCACAGATACGCAGTATTTT.

This chain joins TRBV7-3 and TRBJ2-3, with D perhaps matching TRBD1 (6 bases). CDR1 and CDR2 (germline): SGHTA, FQGTGA. This CDR3 is 20 amino acids long. Trimming left V 2 bases short and J 1 base short, with 25 bases between. CDR3: CASSLRPEGHRTGGTDTQYF. The CDR3 nucleotides are TGTGCCAGCAGCTTACGCCCAGAGGGACACCGTACCGGAGGCACAGATACGCAGTATTTT.

The chain uses TRBV5-6 and TRBJ2-7; TRBD1 agrees at 8 bases. This CDR3 is built from 16 residues. Trimming removed 5 bases from V and 3 bases from J; junction bases left unmatched: 13. Germline CDR1 and CDR2: SGHDT and YYEEEE. CDR3 amino acids: CASSPRPGTGGYEQYF. In DNA, the CDR3 is TGTGCCAGCAGTCCCCGTCCAGGGACAGGAGGCTACGAGCAGTACTTC.

The genes are TRBV29-1 and TRBJ1-2; D is possibly TRBD1 (6 bases). CDR3 length equals 16 residues. Trimming shortened V by 1 base and J by 0 bases, and 15 bases separated the two germline ends. Germline V gene data show CDR1 as SQVTM and CDR2 as ANQGSEA. The chain's CDR3 is CSVEAALRGSNYGYTF. As DNA, the CDR3 is TGCAGCGTTGAAGCGGCCTTAAGGGGGTCTAACTATGGCTACACCTTC. Variable domain in full (rest from reference TRBV29-1 and TRBJ1-2): SAVISQKPSRDICQRGTSLTIQCQVDSQVTMMFWYRQQPGQSLTLIATANQGSEATYESGFVIDKFPISRPNLTFSTLTVSNMSPEDSSIYLCSVEAALRGSNYGYTFGSGTRLTVV.

The rearrangement joins TRBV7-9 to TRBJ2-7, with D possibly matching TRBD2 (7 bases). Germline V gene data show CDR1 as SEHNR and CDR2 as FQNEAQ (reference sequence). The V gene lost 6 bases and the J gene lost 2 bases, with 14 bases spanning the gap. The CDR3 runs 14 residues. Here the CDR3 reads CASRGGDTAYEQYF. Written as DNA, the CDR3 is TGTGCCAGCAGGGGGGGGGACACCGCCTACGAGCAGTACTTC. The variable domain in full, with the rest retrieved from reference TRBV7-9 and TRBJ2-7, is DTGVSQNPRHKITKRGQNVTFRCDPISEHNRLYWYRQTLGQGPEFLTYFQNEAQLEKSRLLSDRFSAERPKGSFSTLEIQRTEQGDSAMYLCASRGGDTAYEQYFGPGTRLTVT.

The chain couples TRBV2 to TRBJ2-1; no definite D call. Trimming removed 2 bases from V and 1 base from J, with 6 bases in between. This CDR3 is built from 14 residues. Germline V gives CDR1 SNHLY, CDR2 FYNNEI. CDR3 nucleotides: TGTGCCAGCAGTGAATTGGTGTCCTACAATGAGCAGTTCTTC. As protein: CASSELVSYNEQFF.

V usage is TRBV20-1 and J usage is TRBJ1-2; unclear D gene. There are 14 residues in the CDR3. Germline CDR1 DFQATT, CDR2 SNEGSKA (reference sequence). Trimming shortened V by 0 bases and J by 6 bases, and 14 bases separated the two germline ends. CDR3 bases: TGCAGTGCTAGAGAAGGGAGCCCCTGGCATGGCTACACCTTC. Its translation is CSAREGSPWHGYTF.

This clonotype came up many times. The chain couples TRBV7-9 to TRBJ1-4; the match to TRBD1 covers 10 bases. There are 15 residues in the CDR3. V shed 3 bases, J shed 7 bases, and the junction held 5 bases outside the gene matches. CDR1 SEHNR and CDR2 FQNEAQ come from the germline V gene (reference sequence). The CDR3: CASSLGTGDGEKLFF. The CDR3 coding sequence is TGTGCCAGCAGCTTGGGGACAGGGGACGGTGAAAAACTGTTTTTT.

This clonotype appeared a few times. J is TRBJ1-2 and V is TRBV27; 7 positions match TRBD1. Trimming at V came to 5 bases and at J to 4 bases, leaving 4 bases not matched to a gene. Germline loops: CDR1 MNHEY, CDR2 SMNVEV (reference sequence). The CDR3 has 13 amino acids. The CDR3 reads CASSNGTAYGYTF. The CDR3 region has the DNA TGTGCCAGCAGTAACGGGACAGCCTATGGCTACACCTTC.